This TCR beta chain was obtained from a study of T-cell reconstitution after alpha-beta-depleted transplantation in children. Regarding the study as a whole: Among T cells one year after transplant, newly produced cells accounted for most counts and diversity. About two months after transplant, alpha-beta T cells reportedly came from several hundred expanded graft clones.

TCRbeta library preparation incorporated unique molecular identifiers. Each CDR3 protein is one row after TCRdb ran MiXCR on the PCR reads. The table has over 100,000 distinct CDR3 sequences, approximately 8% seen once. Comments on this clonotype: Its antigen is unknown.

The CDR3 consists of 13 residues. Trimming at V came to 8 bases and at J to 6 bases, leaving 9 bases not matched to a gene. The germline V gene has CDR1 SNHLY and CDR2 FYNNEI. The V and J genes are TRBV2 and TRBJ1-1; 7 nucleotides agree with TRBD1. The origin of this receptor is a boy younger than 10 with acute lymphoblastic leukemia, due to receive a stem cell transplant. Material: PBMCs, obtained before TCRalphabeta/CD19-depleted stem cell transplant. The CDR3 loop is CASRGQAVSEAFF. DNA of the CDR3: TGTGCCAGCCGAGGACAGGCAGTTTCTGAAGCTTTCTTT.